The 9 T cell receptor beta chains in this list originate from one sample, sequenced in a study of monozygotic twins with inflammatory bowel disease. TCRdb reprocessed the 5' RACE reads, keeping one entry per CDR3 protein, no DNA. In all, the sample yields about 160,000 distinct CDR3 sequences. The sample consisted of blood. These receptor sequences come from a human donor with ulcerative colitis or Crohn's disease, or a healthy co-twin of an affected twin (not recorded which).

This chain joins TRBV4-3 and TRBJ1-2; there is no DNA to check the TCRdb D call of TRBD1. Germline loops: CDR1 LGHNA, CDR2 YSLEER. The CDR3 covers 15 residues. CDR3 sequence: CASSQERWQGYGYTF.

The chain carries TRBV5-1 and TRBJ2-2; absent DNA, TCRdb's TRBD2 call cannot be checked. The CDR3 contains 17 residues. Germline CDR1 and CDR2: SGHRS and YFSETQ. The CDR3 loop reads CASSFFGLAEVTGELFF.

This chain joins TRBV5-1 and TRBJ2-7; the TCRdb call, TRBD1, lacks DNA for checking. Germline lookup yields CDR1 SGHRS and CDR2 YFSETQ. The CDR3 has 14 residues. The CDR3 spells CASIVGQGIGEQYF.

The J gene is TRBJ2-2, the V gene TRBV9. Germline V gene data show CDR1 as SGDLS and CDR2 as YYNGEE. The CDR3 has 16 residues. This CDR3 is CASSVGISGSTGELFF.

The chain combines TRBV7-9 with TRBJ1-2; TCRdb designates TRBD1, a call that cannot be tested without DNA. This CDR3 comprises 13 residues. The germline gives CDR1 SEHNR, CDR2 FQNEAQ (reference sequence). The CDR3 is CASSQQGEHGYTF.

This rearrangement joins TRBV7-7 to TRBJ2-7; TCRdb gives TRBD1 as the D gene, but with no DNA this cannot be confirmed. In germline, CDR1 is SSHAT, CDR2 FNYEAQ (reference sequence). There are 13 residues in the CDR3. The CDR3 sequence is CASSLRTGYEQYF. Together with reference TRBV7-7 and TRBJ2-7, the CDR3 gives the full variable domain: GAGVSQSPRYKVTKRGQDVTLRCDPISSHATLYWYQQALGQGPEFLTYFNYEAQPDKSGLPSDRFSAERPEGSISTLTIQRTEQRDSAMYRCASSLRTGYEQYFGPGTRLTVT.

The gene calls are TRBV5-1 and TRBJ1-5. This CDR3 spans 14 amino acids. Germline V gene lookup returns CDR1 SGHRS and CDR2 YFSETQ. Here the CDR3 reads CASSLASGNQPQHF. Using reference TRBV5-1 and TRBJ1-5 for the parts outside the CDR3, the full variable domain is KAGVTQTPRYLIKTRGQQVTLSCSPISGHRSVSWYQQTPGQGLQFLFEYFSETQRNKGNFPGRFSGRQFSNSRSEMNVSTLELGDSALYLCASSLASGNQPQHFGDGTRLSIL.

The chain couples TRBV14 to TRBJ2-1; there is no DNA to check the TCRdb D call of TRBD1. Per the germline V gene, CDR1 is SGHDN and CDR2 is FVKESK. The CDR3 length is 14 residues. CDR3 sequence: CASSGRGSVNEQFF.

The chain uses TRBV5-1 and TRBJ2-1; TCRdb designates TRBD1, a call that cannot be tested without DNA. This CDR3 is 14 amino acids long. CDR1 SGHRS and CDR2 YFSETQ come from the germline V gene. CDR3 in amino acids: CASSLGQGVFDLFF.